This T cell receptor beta chain emerged from a study of T-cell reconstitution after alpha-beta-depleted transplantation in children. Study-wide points: Surviving recipient T cells and thymic progenitors accounted for the high day-60 TCRbeta diversity observed in some patients. A year had passed since transplant, and T-cell counts and diversity by then came mostly from newly produced T cells. Several hundred expanded graft clones reportedly gave rise to the alpha-beta T cells present about two months after transplant.

Preparation of the TCRbeta library used unique molecular identifiers. TCRdb itself ran the PCR reads through MiXCR, one entry per CDR3 protein. The top ten hold around 18% of the sample, which has 65,000 to 75,000 distinct CDR3 sequences, roughly 5% seen once. This clonotype appeared many times. Antigen unknown. The material was PBMCs, mostly from graft donor cells, obtained 180 days after TCRalphabeta/CD19-depleted stem cell transplant. The TCR originated in a boy in the first two years of life who had a stem cell transplant for acute myeloid leukemia, so the T cells may come from the graft donor.

CDR3 DNA sequence: TGTGCCAGCTCACCACCGGAGGGGAGCTATGGCTACACCTTC. Residues: CASSPPEGSYGYTF. The chain joins TRBV18 to TRBJ1-2; TRBD1 might be the D (5 bases). This CDR3 is 14 amino acids long. V dropped 0 bases and J dropped 4 bases, with 9 bases sitting between them. Germline V gives CDR1 KGHSH, CDR2 LQKENI.